This TCR beta chain was recovered during a study of blood T cell repertoires in COVID-19. Study summary: Researchers got acute and convalescent COVID-19 samples from the United States, Italy and Spain.

V lost 3 bases and J 8 bases, leaving 13 bases between the germline ends. The CDR3 contains 14 residues. Germline V gene lookup returns CDR1 SEHNR and CDR2 FQNEAQ (reference sequence). The data were produced by immunoSEQ multiplex PCR, yet TCRdb's version contains in-frame clones alone and is incomplete. The table lists some 220,000 clones, roughly 84% of them singletons. The J gene is TRBJ1-4, the V gene TRBV7-9, with no clear D. The sequence was obtained from a woman in her sixties who had recovered from COVID-19. Sequenced input: peripheral blood. Here the CDR3 reads CASSFPPSVEKLFF. CDR3 sequence (DNA): TGTGCCAGCAGCTTTCCCCCCTCGGTAGAAAAACTGTTTTTT.